These 9 T cell receptor beta chains were all obtained from the same sample, sequenced in a study of blood T cell repertoires in COVID-19. The table came from immunoSEQ multiplex PCR; TCRdb's copy has only in-frame clones and leaves some out. Of under 150,000 clones listed, 70% to 80% were seen once; the top ten hold 20% to 30%. The sample comprised peripheral blood. The receptor source for this set is a human donor in a cohort sampled during active COVID-19.

The chain recombines TRBV6-2 or TRBV6-3 with TRBJ2-5, with TRBD1 matching 10 bases. CDR3 size: 13 residues. CDR1 is MNHEY, CDR2 SVGEGT, per germline. Unmatched junction bases numbered 9, after V lost 4 bases and J lost 13 bases. The CDR3 reads CASSFETGGRLYF. The CDR3 DNA follows: TGTGCCAGCAGTTTTGAGACAGGGGGCCGCCTGTACTTC.

The chain joins TRBV4-3 to TRBJ2-1, with TRBD2 matching over 10 bases. This CDR3 is built from 16 residues. The germline gives CDR1 LGHNA, CDR2 YSLEER. The V gene end was trimmed by 1 base and the J gene end by 8 bases; junction bases not matched to a gene: 8. CDR3 nucleotide sequence: TGCGCCAGCAGCCAAGCAGCGGGGGGGCCAACAGATGAGCAGTTCTTC. Its translation is CASSQAAGGPTDEQFF.

This clone was detected only a few times. The rearrangement uses TRBV2 and TRBJ1-1; 12 bases fit TRBD1. Germline CDR1 and CDR2: SNHLY and FYNNEI. The CDR3 spans 15 residues. Trimming cost V 4 bases and J 5 bases; bases outside gene matches: 5. Here the CDR3 DNA reads TGTGCCAGCAGTGCGGGACAGGGGGCGCGGACTGAAGCTTTCTTT. Translation gives CASSAGQGARTEAFF. Drawing the rest from reference TRBV2 and TRBJ1-1, the complete variable domain is EPEVTQTPSHQVTQMGQEVILRCVPISNHLYFYWYRQILGQKVEFLVSFYNNEISEKSEIFDDQFSVERPDGSNFTLKIRSTKLEDSAMYFCASSAGQGARTEAFFGQGTRLTVV.

This clone has a handful of counts. V gene TRBV28 combines with J gene TRBJ2-7; 7 bases are a match to TRBD1. The germline gives CDR1 MDHEN, CDR2 SYDVKM. The CDR3 runs to 12 residues. V lost 8 bases, J lost 9 bases, and 10 bases stayed unmatched. The CDR3 spells CASGQDSWAQYF. The CDR3 nucleotides are TGTGCCAGCGGACAGGACTCTTGGGCGCAGTACTTC.

This rearrangement joins TRBV6-1 to TRBJ2-7; D perhaps matches TRBD2 (6 bases). The germline V and J ends were trimmed by 8 bases and 2 bases, with 13 bases remaining between them. CDR3 length: 13 amino acids. The germline V gene encodes CDR1 MNHNS and CDR2 SASEGT. The DNA of the CDR3 is TGTGCCAGCGGCGGGACTGCCCCCTACGAGCAGTACTTC. Translated: CASGGTAPYEQYF.

The V and J genes are TRBV5-4 and TRBJ2-7, with 7 bases that match TRBD1. The V segment lost 4 bases and the J segment 2 bases; nucleotides outside the gene matches: 6. CDR3 length equals 14 residues. Germline assignment: CDR1 SGHNT and CDR2 YYREEE (reference sequence). The CDR3 reads CASSRGQNPYEQYF. CDR3 nucleotides: TGTGCCAGCAGCCGGGGACAGAACCCCTACGAGCAGTACTTC. The full variable domain, rest sourced from reference TRBV5-4 and TRBJ2-7, is ETGVTQSPTHLIKTRGQQVTLRCSSQSGHNTVSWYQQALGQGPQFIFQYYREEENGRGNFPPRFSGLQFPNYSSELNVNALELDDSALYLCASSRGQNPYEQYFGPGTRLTVT.

The chain recombines TRBV25-1 with TRBJ1-2; TRBD1 aligns across 8 bases. The germline V gene has CDR1 MGHDK and CDR2 SYGVNS. The length of the CDR3 is 14 residues. The ends lost 3 bases at V and 7 bases at J; junction bases unmatched: 7. In DNA, the CDR3 is TGTGCCAGCAGTGACAGGGGGCTGGTCGGTGGCTACACCTTC. It specifies CASSDRGLVGGYTF.

The chain couples TRBV18 to TRBJ2-5; D gene uncertain. This CDR3 spans 14 amino acids. Trimming removed 3 bases at V and 1 base at J, with 9 bases between. Germline CDR1 reads KGHSH; CDR2 reads LQKENI. The chain's CDR3 is CASSPQLSQETQYF. In nucleotides, the CDR3 is TGTGCCAGCTCACCGCAACTGAGCCAAGAGACCCAGTACTTC.

This chain links TRBV11-2 with TRBJ2-1, with 7 bases fitting TRBD2. There are 16 residues in the CDR3. The V segment lost 3 bases and the J segment 3 bases; nucleotides outside the gene matches: 8. Germline CDR1 and CDR2: SGHAT and FQNNGV. For the CDR3, the DNA is TGTGCCAGCAGCTTTTCCTTCCGGGGGGTCTACAATGAGCAGTTCTTC. Translation: CASSFSFRGVYNEQFF.